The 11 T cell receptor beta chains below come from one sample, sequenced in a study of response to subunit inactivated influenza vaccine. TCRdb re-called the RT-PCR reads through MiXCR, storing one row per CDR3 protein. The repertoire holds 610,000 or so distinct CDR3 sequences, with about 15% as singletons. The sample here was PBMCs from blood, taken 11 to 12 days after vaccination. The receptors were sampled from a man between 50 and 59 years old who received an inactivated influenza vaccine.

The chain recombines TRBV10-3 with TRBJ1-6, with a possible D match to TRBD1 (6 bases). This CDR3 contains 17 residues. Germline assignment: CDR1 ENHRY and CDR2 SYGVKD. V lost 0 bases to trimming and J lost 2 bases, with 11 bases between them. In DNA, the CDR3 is TGTGCCATCAGTGAGTCGGCTGGACAGACCTATAATTCACCCCTCCACTTT. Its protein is CAISESAGQTYNSPLHF.

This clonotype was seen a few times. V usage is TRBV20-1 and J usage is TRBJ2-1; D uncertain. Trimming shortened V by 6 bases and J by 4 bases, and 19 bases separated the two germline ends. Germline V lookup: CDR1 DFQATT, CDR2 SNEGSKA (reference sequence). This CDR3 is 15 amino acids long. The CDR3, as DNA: TGCAGTGCCCGTATTCCGGGTGTAACTTACAATGAGCAGTTCTTC. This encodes CSARIPGVTYNEQFF.

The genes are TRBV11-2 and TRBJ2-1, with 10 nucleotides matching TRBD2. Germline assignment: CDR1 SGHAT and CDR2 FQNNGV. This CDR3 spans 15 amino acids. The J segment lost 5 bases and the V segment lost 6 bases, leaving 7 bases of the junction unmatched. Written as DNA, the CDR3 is TGTGCCAGCAGGCATCCGGGACTAGCGAACAATGAGCAGTTCTTC. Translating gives CASRHPGLANNEQFF.

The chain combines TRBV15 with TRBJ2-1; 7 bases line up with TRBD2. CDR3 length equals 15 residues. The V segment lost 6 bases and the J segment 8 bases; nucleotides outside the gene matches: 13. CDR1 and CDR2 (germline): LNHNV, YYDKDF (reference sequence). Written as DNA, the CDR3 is TGTGCCACCAGTGTGTTCGCGGGAGAGGGCCATGAGCAGTTCTTC. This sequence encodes CATSVFAGEGHEQFF.

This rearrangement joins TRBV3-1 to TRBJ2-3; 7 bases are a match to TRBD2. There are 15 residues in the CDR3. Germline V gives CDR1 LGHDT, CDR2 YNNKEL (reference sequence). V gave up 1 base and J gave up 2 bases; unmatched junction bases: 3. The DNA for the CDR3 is TGTGCCAGCAGCCAAGGACTAGCCGTCACAGATACGCAGTATTTT. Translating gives CASSQGLAVTDTQYF.

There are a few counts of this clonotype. CDR3 region: CASSQNGEGEQFF. The CDR3 bases are TGTGCCAGCAGCCAGAACGGGGAAGGTGAGCAGTTCTTC. V gene TRBV7-2 combines with J gene TRBJ2-1; possible D gene TRBD2, 5 bases. Germline assignment: CDR1 SGHTA and CDR2 FQGNSA. Trimming left V 5 bases short and J 9 bases short, with 14 bases between. This CDR3 spans 13 amino acids. The full variable domain, its missing parts supplied by reference TRBV7-2 and TRBJ2-1, is GAGVSQSPSNKVTEKGKDVELRCDPISGHTALYWYRQSLGQGLEFLIYFQGNSAPDKSGLPSDRFSAERTGGSVSTLTIQRTQQEDSAVYLCASSQNGEGEQFFGPGTRLTVL.

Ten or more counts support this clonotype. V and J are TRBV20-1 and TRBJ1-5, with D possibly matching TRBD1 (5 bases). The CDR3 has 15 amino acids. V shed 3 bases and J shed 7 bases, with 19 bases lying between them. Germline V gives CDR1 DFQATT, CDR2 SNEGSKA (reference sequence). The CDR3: CSARVGAALRQPQHF. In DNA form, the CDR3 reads TGCAGTGCTAGGGTAGGGGCAGCCCTAAGGCAGCCCCAGCATTTT.

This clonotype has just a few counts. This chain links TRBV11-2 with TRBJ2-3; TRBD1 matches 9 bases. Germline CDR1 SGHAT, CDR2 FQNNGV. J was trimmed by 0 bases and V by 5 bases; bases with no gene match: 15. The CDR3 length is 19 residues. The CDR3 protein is CASSRRGTGIIPSTDTQYF. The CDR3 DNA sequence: TGTGCCAGCAGCCGACGGGGGACAGGGATAATTCCTAGCACAGATACGCAGTATTTT.

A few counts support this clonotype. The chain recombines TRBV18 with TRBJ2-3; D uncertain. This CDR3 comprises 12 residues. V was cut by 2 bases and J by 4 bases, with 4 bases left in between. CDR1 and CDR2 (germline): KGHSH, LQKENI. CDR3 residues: CASSPYSDTQYF. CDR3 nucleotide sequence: TGTGCCAGCTCACCATATTCAGATACGCAGTATTTT.

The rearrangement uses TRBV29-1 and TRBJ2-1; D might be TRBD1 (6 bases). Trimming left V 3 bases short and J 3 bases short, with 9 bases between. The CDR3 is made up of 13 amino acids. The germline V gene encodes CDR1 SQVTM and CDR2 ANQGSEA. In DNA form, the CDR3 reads TGCAGCGTTGAGTGGACAGTCTACAATGAGCAGTTCTTC. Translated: CSVEWTVYNEQFF.

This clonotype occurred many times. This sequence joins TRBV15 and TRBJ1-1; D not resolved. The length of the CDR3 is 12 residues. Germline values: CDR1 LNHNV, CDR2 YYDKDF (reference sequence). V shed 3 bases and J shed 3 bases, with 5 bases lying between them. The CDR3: CATSRPDTEAFF. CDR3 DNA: TGTGCCACCAGCAGGCCTGACACTGAAGCTTTCTTT.